The 13 T cell receptor beta chains below come from one sample, sequenced in a study of blood T cell repertoires in COVID-19. Libraries were prepared by immunoSEQ multiplex PCR; TCRdb keeps only in-frame clonotypes and omits some of them. This table has some 180,000 clones, approximately 85% appearing once. The sequenced sample was peripheral blood. These receptor sequences come from a woman aged 60-75 years with acute or convalescent COVID-19.

The CDR3: CASSSGGLETQYF. The DNA of the CDR3 is TGTGCCAGCAGCTCAGGGGGCTTGGAGACCCAGTACTTC. The rearrangement uses TRBV5-4 and TRBJ2-5; TRBD1 aligns across 8 bases. The CDR3 consists of 13 residues. Germline V lookup: CDR1 SGHNT, CDR2 YYREEE (reference sequence). The J segment lost 5 bases and the V segment lost 3 bases, leaving 3 bases of the junction unmatched.

About this clone itself: This sample also contains other DNA sequences that code for the same CDR3. The J gene is TRBJ2-2, the V gene TRBV6-5, with D hard to call. The germline V and J ends were trimmed by 5 bases and 4 bases, with 5 bases remaining between them. The CDR3 sequence is 12 residues long. CDR1 is MNHEY, CDR2 SVGAGI, per germline. The CDR3, as DNA: TGTGCCAGCAGTCTGTCCACCGGGGAGCTGTTTTTT. Translating it yields CASSLSTGELFF.

The CDR3 here is CASSRVAGGQETQYF. In DNA form, the CDR3 reads TGTGCCAGTAGTCGGGTAGCGGGAGGACAAGAGACCCAGTACTTC. The chain couples TRBV19 to TRBJ2-5; 10 nucleotides align to TRBD2. This CDR3 has 15 residues. With 5 bases clipped from V and 2 bases from J, the junction kept 5 bases outside the gene matches. CDR1 is LNHDA, CDR2 SQIVND, per germline (reference sequence).

V and J are TRBV6-5 and TRBJ1-1; 7 nucleotides match TRBD1. J lost 4 bases, V lost 6 bases, and 5 bases had no gene match. The CDR3 runs 13 residues. Germline values: CDR1 MNHEY, CDR2 SVGAGI. The CDR3 spells CASSRQGGTEAFF. CDR3 nucleotides: TGTGCCAGCAGCCGACAGGGAGGCACTGAAGCTTTCTTT.

The rearrangement uses TRBV6-1 and TRBJ2-7; the D gene is possibly TRBD2 (5 bases). V was trimmed by 6 bases and J by 5 bases, leaving 11 bases between them. The CDR3 covers 12 residues. CDR1 is MNHNS, CDR2 SASEGT, per germline. The CDR3 nucleotides are TGTGCCAGCAGCGACCGAGGGCACGAGCAGTACTTC. Translation gives CASSDRGHEQYF.

V gene TRBV5-5 combines with J gene TRBJ1-4; TRBD1 might be the D (5 bases). The V end was cut by 2 bases, the J end by 8 bases, with 16 bases between. In germline, CDR1 is SGHKS, CDR2 YYEKEE (reference sequence). This CDR3 region has 15 residues. DNA of the CDR3: TGTGCCAGCAGCTTTACAGGTCGGGGGTGGGAAAAACTGTTTTTT. Translating it yields CASSFTGRGWEKLFF. The full variable domain, in which reference TRBV5-5 and TRBJ1-4 provide the parts outside the CDR3, is DAGVTQSPTHLIKTRGQQVTLRCSPISGHKSVSWYQQVLGQGPQFIFQYYEKEERGRGNFPDRFSARQFPNYSSELNVNALLLGDSALYLCASSFTGRGWEKLFFGSGTQLSVL.

A few counts support this clone. The chain carries TRBV6-5 and TRBJ1-2; 7 bases align to TRBD1. The length of the CDR3 is 15 residues. Germline CDR1 and CDR2: MNHEY and SVGAGI. V trimming: 0 bases; J trimming: 8 bases; junction bases outside the gene matches: 9. DNA of the CDR3: TGTGCCAGCAGTTACTCAGGAGGGGGCGCGGTGGGCTACACCTTC. It yields the protein CASSYSGGGAVGYTF.

The chain uses TRBV28 and TRBJ1-4; D gene unclear. Germline loops: CDR1 MDHEN, CDR2 SYDVKM. The germline V and J ends were trimmed by 10 bases and 5 bases, with 5 bases remaining between them. The length of the CDR3 is 10 residues. The CDR3 sequence is CATENEKLFF. The CDR3 DNA reads TGTGCCACCGAGAATGAAAAACTGTTTTTT. The complete variable domain, with remaining parts taken from reference TRBV28 and TRBJ1-4, reads DVKVTQSSRYLVKRTGEKVFLECVQDMDHENMFWYRQDPGLGLRLIYFSYDVKMKEKGDIPEGYSVSREKKERFSLILESASTNQTSMYLCATENEKLFFGSGTQLSVL.

The chain combines TRBV5-1 with TRBJ2-2; 7 nucleotides agree with TRBD2. V was clipped by 5 bases and J by 9 bases; unmatched bases: 10. The CDR3 loop spans 14 amino acids. From germline, CDR1 is SGHRS and CDR2 YFSETQ. The CDR3 DNA sequence: TGCGCCAGCAGTGAGGGAGGGCTGCGCCGGGAGCTGTTTTTT. This codes for CASSEGGLRRELFF.

J is TRBJ2-2 and V is TRBV30; 11 positions agree with TRBD2. Germline V gene data show CDR1 as GTSNPN and CDR2 as SVGIG (reference sequence). The ends lost 5 bases at V and 5 bases at J; junction bases unmatched: 7. This CDR3 has 15 residues. The chain's CDR3 is CAWRRLAGGTGELFF. In nucleotides, the CDR3 is TGTGCCTGGCGCAGATTAGCGGGAGGGACCGGGGAGCTGTTTTTT.

The rearrangement joins TRBV9 to TRBJ2-5; no clear D. Germline CDR1 is SGDLS and CDR2 is YYNGEE. Trimming took off 2 bases at V and 1 base at J, with 6 bases between the two ends. The CDR3 has 13 amino acids. CDR3 coding DNA: TGTGCCAGCAGCGTGAGTACCCAAGAGACCCAGTACTTC. This gives the protein CASSVSTQETQYF.

This clone was counted a few times. This chain links TRBV2 with TRBJ1-5; D uncertain. In germline, CDR1 is SNHLY, CDR2 FYNNEI. The CDR3 runs to 14 residues. V lost 3 bases and J lost 6, with 12 bases in between. CDR3 DNA sequence: TGTGCCAGCAGTGATCGTGGGGAGAGTCAGCCCCAGCATTTT. It codes for CASSDRGESQPQHF.

The V call is TRBV10-1, the J call TRBJ1-2; D might be TRBD1 (5 bases). V gave up 4 bases and J gave up 3 bases, with 9 bases separating them. Germline CDR1 is WNHNN and CDR2 is SYGVQD (reference sequence). The CDR3 is 13 amino acids. CDR3 sequence reads: CASSAGRDYGYTF. The CDR3 nucleotides read TGCGCCAGCAGTGCAGGCAGGGACTATGGCTACACCTTC.